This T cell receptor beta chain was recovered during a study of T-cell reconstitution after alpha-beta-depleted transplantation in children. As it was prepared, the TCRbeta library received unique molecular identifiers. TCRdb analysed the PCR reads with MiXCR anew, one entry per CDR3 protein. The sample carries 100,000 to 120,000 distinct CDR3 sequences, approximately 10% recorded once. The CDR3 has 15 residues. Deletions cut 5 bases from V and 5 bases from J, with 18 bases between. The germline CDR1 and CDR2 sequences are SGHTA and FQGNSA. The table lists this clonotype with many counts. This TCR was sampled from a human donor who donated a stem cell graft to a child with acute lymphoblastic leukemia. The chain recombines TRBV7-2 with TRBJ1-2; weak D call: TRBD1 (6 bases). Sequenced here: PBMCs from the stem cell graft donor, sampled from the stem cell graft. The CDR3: CASSPTNQGTYGYTF. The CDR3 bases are TGTGCCAGCAGCCCAACTAATCAGGGGACATATGGCTACACCTTC.